The 22 T cell receptor beta chains in this list originate from one sample, sequenced in a study of blood T cell repertoires in COVID-19. TCRdb's copy holds only in-frame clones and misses some; the assay was immunoSEQ multiplex PCR. Here the sample spans about 280,000 clones, 85% being singletons. The sample was PBMCs or T cells enriched from blood (not recorded which). The receptors derive from a woman aged 45-65 years who had recovered from COVID-19.

The chain combines TRBV15 with TRBJ2-1, with D perhaps TRBD1 (6 bases). The germline gives CDR1 LNHNV, CDR2 YYDKDF (reference sequence). CDR3 length: 13 amino acids. Trimming cost V 0 bases and J 15 bases, with 15 bases left between them. This CDR3 is CATSRDGQGMTFF. Here the CDR3 DNA reads TGTGCCACCAGCAGAGATGGGCAGGGGATGACGTTCTTC. The whole variable domain, filled in from reference TRBV15 and TRBJ2-1, reads DAMVIQNPRYQVTQFGKPVTLSCSQTLNHNVMYWYQQKSSQAPKLLFHYYDKDFNNEADTPDNFQSRRPNTSFCFLDIRSPGLGDTAMYLCATSRDGQGMTFFGPGTRLTVL.

V usage is TRBV2 and J usage is TRBJ1-6; no clear D. V lost 2 bases and J 7 bases, leaving 12 bases between the germline ends. The CDR3 sequence is 15 residues long. CDR1 and CDR2 from the germline V gene are SNHLY and FYNNEI. In DNA, the CDR3 is TGTGCCAGCAGTGAAATAGGGAGTGCCAATTCACCCCTCCACTTT. The encoded protein is CASSEIGSANSPLHF.

This chain uses TRBV5-1 with TRBJ1-4; 10 nucleotides agree with TRBD1. The CDR3 consists of 14 residues. The J segment lost 6 bases and the V segment lost 3 bases, leaving 2 bases of the junction unmatched. CDR1 is SGHRS and CDR2 is YFSETQ in the germline V gene. CDR3 sequence reads: CASSWTGGDEKLFF. CDR3 DNA: TGCGCCAGCAGCTGGACAGGGGGGGATGAAAAACTGTTTTTT.

This clone was seen a single time. This chain joins TRBV6-6 and TRBJ2-7; TRBD1 is a possible D gene (6 bases). CDR1 MNHNY and CDR2 SVGAGI come from the germline V gene (reference sequence). V shed 6 bases and J shed 2 bases, with 8 bases lying between them. The CDR3 runs to 12 residues. The CDR3 nucleotides read TGTGCCAGCAGGACAGGACCCTACGAGCAGTACTTC. Translated: CASRTGPYEQYF.

The genes are TRBV6-6 and TRBJ2-2; no clear D gene. V dropped 0 bases and J dropped 7 bases, with 6 bases sitting between them. Germline-derived CDR1 and CDR2 are MNHNY and SVGAGI (reference sequence). The CDR3 runs to 13 residues. CDR3 sequence (DNA): TGTGCCAGCAGTTACTCGTCGGGCGGGGAGCTGTTTTTT. The encoded protein is CASSYSSGGELFF.

The chain links TRBV3-1 (or the pseudogene TRBV3-2) to TRBJ1-3; 7 nucleotides agree with TRBD1. Per the germline V gene, CDR1 is LGHDT and CDR2 is YNNKEL (reference sequence). This CDR3 is 13 amino acids long. J lost 4 bases, V lost 4 bases, and 1 base had no gene match. The CDR3 loop is CASSRDSGNTIYF. The CDR3 nucleotides are TGTGCCAGCAGCCGGGACAGCGGAAACACCATATATTTT.

The chain combines TRBV29-1 with TRBJ2-7; possibly TRBD2 for D (5 bases). Germline lookup yields CDR1 SQVTM and CDR2 ANQGSEA. The CDR3 has 13 amino acids. V was pared by 5 bases and J by 0 bases, with 11 bases between. The CDR3 nucleotides are TGCAGCGTTAGGGATGGGAGCTCCTACGAGCAGTACTTC. Protein sequence: CSVRDGSSYEQYF.

This chain joins TRBV19 and TRBJ1-2, with 10 bases fitting TRBD1. V was clipped by 6 bases and J by 7 bases; unmatched bases: 17. CDR1 and CDR2 from the germline V gene are LNHDA and SQIVND (reference sequence). The CDR3 runs to 17 residues. CDR3 sequence (DNA): TGTGCCAGTAGCCCCCTAGACAGGGGGCGTCAGGAAGGTGGCTACACCTTC. It translates to CASSPLDRGRQEGGYTF. The full variable domain, rest sourced from reference TRBV19 and TRBJ1-2, is DGGITQSPKYLFRKEGQNVTLSCEQNLNHDAMYWYRQDPGQGLRLIYYSQIVNDFQKGDIAEGYSVSREKKESFPLTVTSAQKNPTAFYLCASSPLDRGRQEGGYTFGSGTRLTVV.

This chain links TRBV4-1 with TRBJ2-3, with TRBD2 matching over 8 bases. The CDR3 loop spans 16 amino acids. The germline V gene has CDR1 MGHRA and CDR2 YSYEKL. The J segment lost 6 bases and the V segment lost 2 bases, leaving 10 bases of the junction unmatched. This chain's CDR3 is CASSQLPGLGTDTQYF. The CDR3 coding sequence is TGCGCCAGCAGCCAACTACCGGGACTAGGTACGGATACGCAGTATTTT.

CDR3 region: CASSFLHVTGARGAGNTIYF. DNA of the CDR3: TGTGCCAGCAGTTTTCTACACGTAACAGGGGCGCGCGGCGCTGGAAACACCATATATTTT. The J gene is TRBJ1-3, the V gene TRBV28; 7 bases match TRBD1. The CDR3 contains 20 residues. Per the germline V gene, CDR1 is MDHEN and CDR2 is SYDVKM. After removal of 3 bases from V and 2 bases from J, the junction contained 19 bases not matched to a gene.

V and J are TRBV7-9 and TRBJ1-6; no definite D call. This CDR3 comprises 14 residues. Germline CDR1 and CDR2: SEHNR and FQNEAQ (reference sequence). The ends were cut back, 2 bases at V and 5 bases at J, with 7 bases in the middle. The CDR3 DNA reads TGTGCCAGCAGCTTAAGCCAGGATAATTCACCCCTCCACTTT. Protein sequence: CASSLSQDNSPLHF.

The chain joins TRBV5-1 to TRBJ2-2, with TRBD1 as a possible D gene (5 bases). The V gene lost 0 bases and the J gene lost 6 bases, with 9 bases spanning the gap. Germline V CDR1 and CDR2: SGHRS, YFSETQ. The CDR3 runs to 14 residues. CDR3 sequence (DNA): TGCGCCAGCAGCTTGGCCCTAGGGGCCGGGGAGCTGTTTTTT. This codes for CASSLALGAGELFF.

This rearrangement joins TRBV10-2 to TRBJ1-2; D is unclear. Germline V gene sequence: CDR1 WSHSY, CDR2 SAAADI. This CDR3 comprises 12 residues. The ends were cut back, 2 bases at V and 7 bases at J, with 8 bases in the middle. CDR3 nucleotides: TGCGCCAGCAGTGAGAGCGATTCTGGCTACACCTTC. It translates to CASSESDSGYTF.

The CDR3 is CASSLRGSGRGKTQYF. The CDR3 bases are TGTGCCAGCAGCTTGCGTGGTAGCGGGAGAGGAAAGACCCAGTACTTC. The J gene is TRBJ2-5, the V gene TRBV5-6; TRBD2 matches at 9 bases. Losses at the gene ends were 1 base for V and 6 bases for J; bases not matched to a gene: 10. This CDR3 is built from 16 residues. CDR1 is SGHDT, CDR2 YYEEEE, per germline.

The chain uses TRBV30 and TRBJ1-4; tentative D call: TRBD1 (5 bases). Germline lookup yields CDR1 GTSNPN and CDR2 SVGIG (reference sequence). The V end lost 3 bases, the J end lost 7 bases, and 15 bases lay between the germline ends. The CDR3 runs to 14 residues. CDR3 DNA sequence: TGTGCCTGGAGGGAGGGACTTGAGGTTGAAAAACTGTTTTTT. Its protein is CAWREGLEVEKLFF. Based on the CDR3 plus reference TRBV30 and TRBJ1-4, the full variable domain is SQTIHQWPATLVQPVGSPLSLECTVEGTSNPNLYWYRQAAGRGLQLLFYSVGIGQISSEVPQNLSASRPQDRQFILSSKKLLLSDSGFYLCAWREGLEVEKLFFGSGTQLSVL.

The chain joins TRBV27 to TRBJ2-7, with 11 bases aligning to TRBD2. The CDR3 extends over 14 amino acids. With 6 bases clipped from V and 1 base from J, the junction kept 2 bases outside the gene matches. The germline gives CDR1 MNHEY, CDR2 SMNVEV (reference sequence). The DNA for the CDR3 is TGTGCCAGCAGGTCTAGCGGGGGGTCCTACGAGCAGTACTTC. This encodes CASRSSGGSYEQYF.

The V and J genes are TRBV7-9 and TRBJ1-6; TRBD1 aligns across 9 bases. J gave up 9 bases and V 2 bases, and 5 bases lay outside the gene matches. The germline V gene encodes CDR1 SEHNR and CDR2 FQNEAQ (reference sequence). The CDR3 spans 15 residues. The CDR3 bases are TGTGCCAGCAGCTTAACAGGGGGCTTAGGTTCACCCCTCCACTTT. Translation gives CASSLTGGLGSPLHF.

The chain links TRBV7-9 to TRBJ1-3; the D gene is possibly TRBD1 (5 bases). V lost 1 base to trimming and J lost 5 bases, with 21 bases between them. CDR1 is SEHNR, CDR2 FQNEAQ, per germline (reference sequence). The CDR3 consists of 18 residues. The CDR3 region has the DNA TGTGCCAGCAGCTTAGAAATTCGGTGGGCAGGGAGGAGAAACACCATATATTTT. As protein: CASSLEIRWAGRRNTIYF.

The rearrangement uses TRBV2 and TRBJ2-5; D is perhaps TRBD2 (6 bases). The ends were cut back, 5 bases at V and 2 bases at J, with 15 bases in the middle. In germline, CDR1 is SNHLY, CDR2 FYNNEI. This CDR3 is built from 15 residues. The CDR3 here is CASSRRRSGQETQYF. Here the CDR3 DNA reads TGTGCCAGCAGTCGACGGAGAAGCGGGCAAGAGACCCAGTACTTC. Together with reference TRBV2 and TRBJ2-5, the CDR3 gives the full variable domain: EPEVTQTPSHQVTQMGQEVILRCVPISNHLYFYWYRQILGQKVEFLVSFYNNEISEKSEIFDDQFSVERPDGSNFTLKIRSTKLEDSAMYFCASSRRRSGQETQYFGPGTRLLVL.

The chain is built from TRBV10-3 and TRBJ1-1; D is uncertain. V dropped 8 bases and J dropped 4 bases, with 8 bases sitting between them. The CDR3 is 11 amino acids. Germline assignment: CDR1 ENHRY and CDR2 SYGVKD. Here the CDR3 DNA reads TGTGCCATCGGGAGAGGCACTGAAGCTTTCTTT. Encoded protein: CAIGRGTEAFF.

The V call is TRBV27, the J call TRBJ1-5; the D gene is possibly TRBD1 (5 bases). Germline V gene data show CDR1 as MNHEY and CDR2 as SMNVEV (reference sequence). V lost 3 bases and J lost 3, with 12 bases in between. This CDR3 is 15 amino acids long. The CDR3 DNA sequence: TGTGCCAGCAGTTTGATAGGGGTAGACAATCAGCCCCAGCATTTT. This translates into CASSLIGVDNQPQHF.

The count of this clone is one. Other DNA sequences in the same sample also yield this CDR3. V and J are TRBV12-3 or TRBV12-4 and TRBJ2-3; D gene unclear. The CDR3 sequence is 13 residues long. V was clipped by 1 base and J by 3 bases, with 5 bases between them. The CDR3 nucleotides read TGTGCCAGCAGTTTAGGCCGGACAGATACGCAGTATTTT. This gives the protein CASSLGRTDTQYF.